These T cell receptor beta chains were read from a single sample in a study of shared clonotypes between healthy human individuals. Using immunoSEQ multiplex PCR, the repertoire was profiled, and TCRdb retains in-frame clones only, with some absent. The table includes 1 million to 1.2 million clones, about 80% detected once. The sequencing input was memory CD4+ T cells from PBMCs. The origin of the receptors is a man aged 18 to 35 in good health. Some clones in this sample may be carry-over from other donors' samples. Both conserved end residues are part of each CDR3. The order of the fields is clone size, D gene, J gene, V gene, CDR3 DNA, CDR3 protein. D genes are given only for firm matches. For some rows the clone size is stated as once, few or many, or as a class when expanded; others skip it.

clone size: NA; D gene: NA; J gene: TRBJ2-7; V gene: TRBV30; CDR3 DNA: TGTGCCTGGAGTGTATCGGGGAACGAGCAGTACTTC; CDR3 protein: CAWSVSGNEQYF
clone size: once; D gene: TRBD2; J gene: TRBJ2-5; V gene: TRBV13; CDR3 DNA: TGTGCCAGCAGCTTAAATCTAGCGGCGTACCAAGAGACCCAGTACTTC; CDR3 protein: CASSLNLAAYQETQYF
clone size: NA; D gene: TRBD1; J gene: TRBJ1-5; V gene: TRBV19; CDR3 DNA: TGTGCCAGTAGTATAGAGGGACAGGGAAATCAGCCCCAGCATTTT; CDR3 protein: CASSIEGQGNQPQHF
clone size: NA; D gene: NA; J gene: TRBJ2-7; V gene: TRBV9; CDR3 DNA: TGTGCCAGCAGCGTAGCCCCAGGCTACGAGCAGTACTTC; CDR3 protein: CASSVAPGYEQYF
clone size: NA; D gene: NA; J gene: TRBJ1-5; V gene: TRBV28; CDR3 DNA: TGTGCCAGCAGCGAAAACGCCCGGGGTCAGCCCCAGCATTTT; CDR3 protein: CASSENARGQPQHF
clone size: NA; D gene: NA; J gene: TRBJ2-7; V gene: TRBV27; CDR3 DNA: TGTGCCAGCAGAAATCAATGGGGGGCTAGCGGTGTGCGCGAGCAGTACTTC; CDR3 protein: CASRNQWGASGVREQYF
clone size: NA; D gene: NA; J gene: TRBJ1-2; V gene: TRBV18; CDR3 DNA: TGTGCCAGCTCCAAGGACGGGGCGGGAAACTATGGCTACACCTTC; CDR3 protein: CASSKDGAGNYGYTF
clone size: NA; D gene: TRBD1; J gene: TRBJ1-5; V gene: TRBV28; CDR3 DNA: TGTGCCAGCAACCGGGGACAGACTCATCAGCCCCAGCATTTT; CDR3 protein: CASNRGQTHQPQHF
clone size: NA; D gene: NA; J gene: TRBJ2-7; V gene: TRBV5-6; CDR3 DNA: TGTGCCAGCAGCTTAATCCCCAGGGGCTGGGACACCGCCTACGAGCAGTACTTC; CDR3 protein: CASSLIPRGWDTAYEQYF
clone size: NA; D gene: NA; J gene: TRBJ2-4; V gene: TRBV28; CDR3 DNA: TGTGCCAGCAGGAACGACTTGGCCAAAAACATTCAGTACTTC; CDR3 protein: CASRNDLAKNIQYF
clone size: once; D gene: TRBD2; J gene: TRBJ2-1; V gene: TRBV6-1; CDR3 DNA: TGTGCCAGCAGTGAATACGGGAGGAACTCCTACAATGAGCAGTTCTTC; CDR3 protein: CASSEYGRNSYNEQFF
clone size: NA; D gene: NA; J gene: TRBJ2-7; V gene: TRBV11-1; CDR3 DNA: TGTGCCAGCAGCTACGATACAGGGAACTGGTACGAGCAGTACTTC; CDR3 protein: CASSYDTGNWYEQYF
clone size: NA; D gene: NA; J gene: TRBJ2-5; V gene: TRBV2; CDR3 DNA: TGTGCCGCCGGGGCGACGGACCAAGAGACCCAGTACTTC; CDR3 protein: CAAGATDQETQYF
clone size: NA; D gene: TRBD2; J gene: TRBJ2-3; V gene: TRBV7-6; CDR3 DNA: TGTGCCAGCAGCTCCCTCCTAGCGGGAGGCCCTGCCCTCACAGATACGCAGTATTTT; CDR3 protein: CASSSLLAGGPALTDTQYF
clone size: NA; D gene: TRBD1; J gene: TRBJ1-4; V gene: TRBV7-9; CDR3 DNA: TGTGCCAGCAGCTCCGGACAGGTGAATGAAAAACTGTTTTTT; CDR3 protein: CASSSGQVNEKLFF
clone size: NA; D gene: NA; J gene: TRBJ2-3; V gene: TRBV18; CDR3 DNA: TGTGCCAGCTCACCTCAGAGAACATCTGAGGTAGATACGCAGTATTTT; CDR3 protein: CASSPQRTSEVDTQYF
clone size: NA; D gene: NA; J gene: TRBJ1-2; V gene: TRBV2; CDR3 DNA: TGTGCCACCCACCTGTCCGGGAACTATGGCTACACCTTC; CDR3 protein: CATHLSGNYGYTF
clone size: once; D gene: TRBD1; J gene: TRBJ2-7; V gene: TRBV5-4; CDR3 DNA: TGTGCCAGCAGCCCATCACAGGGGCCCTCCTACGAGCAGTACTTC; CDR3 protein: CASSPSQGPSYEQYF
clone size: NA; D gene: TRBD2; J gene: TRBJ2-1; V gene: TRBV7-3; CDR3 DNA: TGTGCCAGCAGCCGGACTAGCGGGAGCCCCTACAATGAGCAGTTCTTC; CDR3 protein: CASSRTSGSPYNEQFF
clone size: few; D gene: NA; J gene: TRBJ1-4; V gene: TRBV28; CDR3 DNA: TGTGCCAGCAGCCGCTCACTAGAAAAACTGTTTTTT; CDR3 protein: CASSRSLEKLFF
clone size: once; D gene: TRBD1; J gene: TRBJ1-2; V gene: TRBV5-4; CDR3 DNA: TGTGCCAGCAACCGACCCGGGACAGGGGCAGGTGGCTACACCTTC; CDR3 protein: CASNRPGTGAGGYTF
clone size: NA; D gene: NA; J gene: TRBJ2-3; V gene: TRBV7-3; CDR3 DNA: TGTGCCAGCGCGGAGGGGGCGGCAGATACGCAGTATTTT; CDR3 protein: CASAEGAADTQYF
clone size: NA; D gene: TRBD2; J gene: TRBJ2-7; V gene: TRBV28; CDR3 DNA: TGTGCCAGCAGCGGACCTAGCGGGAACTCCTACGAGCAGTACTTC; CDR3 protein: CASSGPSGNSYEQYF
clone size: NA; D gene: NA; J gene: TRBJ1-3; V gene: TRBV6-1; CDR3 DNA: TGTGCCAGCAGTGGATCGGGTTCCTCTGGAAACACCATATATTTT; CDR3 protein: CASSGSGSSGNTIYF
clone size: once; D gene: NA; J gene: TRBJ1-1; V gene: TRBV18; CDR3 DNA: TGTGCCAGCTCAGCCGCGGGGAAAGGCACTGAAGCTTTCTTT; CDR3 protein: CASSAAGKGTEAFF
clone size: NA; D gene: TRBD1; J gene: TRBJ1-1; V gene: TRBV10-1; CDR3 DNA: TGCGCCAGCACACCGGGACAGGGAAGTTTGAACACTGAAGCTTTCTTT; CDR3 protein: CASTPGQGSLNTEAFF